This T cell receptor (beta chain) came from a study of shared clonotypes between healthy human individuals. CDR3 length equals 11 residues. Trimming stripped 6 bases from V and 6 bases from J, with 8 bases between. The germline gives CDR1 SGHNT, CDR2 YYREEE (reference sequence). Sequencing used immunoSEQ multiplex PCR; TCRdb keeps in-frame clones, though not all of them. Of 2 million to 2.5 million clones in the sample, almost 96% were seen once. The chain uses TRBV5-4 and TRBJ2-3; D may be TRBD1 or TRBD2 (5 bases each). Material: naive CD4+ T cells sorted from blood. This sample's subset: CD45RA+ positively selected. This clonotype was obtained from a man younger than 35 in good health. CDR3 nucleotide sequence: TGTGCCAGCAACTGGGGGGATACGCAGTATTTT. As protein: CASNWGDTQYF.